This T cell receptor beta chain was sequenced during a study of T-cell reconstitution after alpha-beta-depleted transplantation in children. CDR1 is DFQATT, CDR2 SNEGSKA, per germline (reference sequence). The V end was cut by 0 bases, the J end by 7 bases, with 13 bases between. This CDR3 spans 13 amino acids. A library of TCRbeta sequences, prepared with unique molecular identifiers, was generated. From the PCR reads, TCRdb called clonotypes with MiXCR, one entry per CDR3 protein. This sample carries some 350,000 distinct CDR3 sequences, approximately 10% of them seen once, and the ten largest clones take 2.4%.

The input for sequencing was PBMCs from the stem cell graft donor, taken from the stem cell graft. The chain carries TRBV20-1 and TRBJ2-7; D call uncertain. The TCR comes from a human donor who donated a stem cell graft to a child with acute lymphoblastic leukemia. The CDR3 loop reads CSARDLPPGEQYF. The DNA for the CDR3 is TGCAGTGCTAGAGATCTCCCCCCGGGTGAGCAGTACTTC.